One and the same sample provided the 2 T cell receptor beta chains below, sequenced in a study of OX40 agonist ivuxolimab in advanced cancers. Measured with immunoSEQ multiplex PCR; TCRdb has only the in-frame clones, and not every one. The table lists under 80,000 clones, roughly 88% of them singletons. The sequencing here drew on CD4+ or CD8+ T cells sorted from blood, taken in a trial of the OX40 agonist ivuxolimab. The receptors were gathered from an adult with an advanced solid tumor such as melanoma, head and neck, liver or kidney cancer.

This clone was seen more than once but under ten times. The chain is built from TRBV6-7 and TRBJ1-5, with 10 nucleotides matching TRBD1. TRBV6-7 is an open reading frame, and its role is uncertain. Trimming took 7 bases from V and 9 from J; bases not matched to a gene: 3. CDR3 size: 12 residues. In nucleotides, the CDR3 is TGTGCCAGCATCGGACAGGGGGGGCCCCAGCATTTT. It codes for CASIGQGGPQHF.

This chain joins TRBV6-6 and TRBJ1-3; D not certain. Germline CDR1 and CDR2: MNHNY and SVGAGI (reference sequence). The germline V and J ends were trimmed by 5 bases and 9 bases, with 14 bases remaining between them. The CDR3 is made up of 13 amino acids. The chain's CDR3 is CASSALTQSTIYF. DNA for the CDR3: TGTGCCAGCAGTGCCCTTACCCAGAGCACCATATATTTT.